A selection of T cell receptor beta chains follows, all from one sample in a study of cytomegalovirus exposure and HLA in healthy donors. Data came from immunoSEQ multiplex PCR; TCRdb stores just in-frame clones and leaves some out. The table has some 110,000 clones, 74% seen once. The specimen sequenced was PBMCs. Receptors were obtained from a woman aged 45-59 years in good health and CMV-seropositive. The CDR3 runs from the conserved cysteine through the conserved F or W. D genes are given only for firm matches. A row's size may be missing; if present it is once, few, many or a size class.

j_gene: TRBJ2-1
len: 14
abundance: few
d_gene: -
v_gene: TRBV6-5
CDR3nt: TGTGCCAGCAACCTGGTTGGGCGCTACAATGAGCAGTTCTTC
CDR3aa: CASNLVGRYNEQFF

j_gene: TRBJ2-7
len: 17
abundance: -
d_gene: -
v_gene: TRBV5-1
CDR3nt: TGCGCCAGCAGCTGGAGAAATTATACGGCCCTAGCCTACGAGCAGTACTTC
CDR3aa: CASSWRNYTALAYEQYF

j_gene: TRBJ2-5
len: 18
abundance: -
d_gene: -
v_gene: TRBV4-2
CDR3nt: TGTGCCAGCAGCCAAGACTTGCAGGGGAAGAGGGCCAGGGAGACCCAGTACTTC
CDR3aa: CASSQDLQGKRARETQYF

j_gene: TRBJ2-2
len: 14
abundance: -
d_gene: -
v_gene: TRBV7-3
CDR3nt: TGTGCCAGCACCCGGGACTCAAACACCGGGGAGCTGTTTTTT
CDR3aa: CASTRDSNTGELFF

j_gene: TRBJ2-7
len: 14
abundance: -
d_gene: -
v_gene: TRBV19
CDR3nt: TGTGCCAGTAGTATGGTACCCGGGGACTACGAGCAGTACTTC
CDR3aa: CASSMVPGDYEQYF

j_gene: TRBJ1-4
len: 16
abundance: -
d_gene: -
v_gene: TRBV29-1
CDR3nt: TGCAGCGTTGTCGAGACTGAGGGGGCAACTAATGAAAAACTGTTTTTT
CDR3aa: CSVVETEGATNEKLFF

j_gene: TRBJ2-7
len: 15
abundance: -
d_gene: TRBD2
v_gene: TRBV7-8
CDR3nt: TGTGCCAGCAGCTTAGCCGGGCGGGGGACCTACGAGCAGTACTTC
CDR3aa: CASSLAGRGTYEQYF

j_gene: TRBJ2-7
len: 15
abundance: few
d_gene: TRBD2
v_gene: TRBV7-2
CDR3nt: TGTGCCAGCAGCTTAGGGAGCGGGGTAAGCTACGAGCAGTACTTC
CDR3aa: CASSLGSGVSYEQYF

j_gene: TRBJ1-2
len: 13
abundance: -
d_gene: -
v_gene: TRBV28
CDR3nt: TGTGCCAGCAGGAGAGAAGATAACTATGGCTACACCTTC
CDR3aa: CASRREDNYGYTF

j_gene: TRBJ1-1
len: 13
abundance: -
d_gene: -
v_gene: TRBV11-2
CDR3nt: TGTGCCAGCAGCTTAGTCCCAGACTTGGGAGCTTTCTTT
CDR3aa: CASSLVPDLGAFF

j_gene: TRBJ1-2
len: 15
abundance: -
d_gene: TRBD1
v_gene: TRBV27
CDR3nt: TGTGCCAGCAGTCCTACCCCGACAGGGAACTATGGCTACACCTTC
CDR3aa: CASSPTPTGNYGYTF

j_gene: TRBJ2-3
len: 16
abundance: -
d_gene: TRBD2
v_gene: TRBV6-1
CDR3nt: TGTGCCAGCAGTGAAGTGTTACTAGCGGGGACAGATACGCAGTATTTT
CDR3aa: CASSEVLLAGTDTQYF

j_gene: TRBJ1-2
len: 19
abundance: -
d_gene: -
v_gene: TRBV21-1
CDR3nt: TGTGCCAGCAGCAAAGTCGTACAGGGGCTCCCCTATTGTAACTATGGCTACACCTTC
CDR3aa: CASSKVVQGLPYCNYGYTF

j_gene: TRBJ2-7
len: 12
abundance: -
d_gene: -
v_gene: TRBV29-1
CDR3nt: TGCAGCGTTAGGGGAACCTCTAACGAGCAGTACTTC
CDR3aa: CSVRGTSNEQYF

j_gene: TRBJ1-5
len: 14
abundance: once
d_gene: TRBD1
v_gene: TRBV5-6
CDR3nt: TGTGCCAGCAGCTTCGGGACAGGGGGGCAGCCCCAGCATTTT
CDR3aa: CASSFGTGGQPQHF

j_gene: TRBJ2-7
len: 13
abundance: -
d_gene: -
v_gene: TRBV4-1
CDR3nt: TGCGCCAGCAGCCAAGTAATCTCCTACGAGCAGTACTTC
CDR3aa: CASSQVISYEQYF

j_gene: TRBJ2-7
len: 14
abundance: -
d_gene: TRBD1
v_gene: TRBV19
CDR3nt: TGTGCCAGTAGTATCGGGACAGGGCCCTACGAGCAGTACTTC
CDR3aa: CASSIGTGPYEQYF

j_gene: TRBJ1-3
len: 16
abundance: -
d_gene: -
v_gene: TRBV6-6
CDR3nt: TGTGCCAGCAGTTACACCGGGACATTAACTGGAAACACCATATATTTT
CDR3aa: CASSYTGTLTGNTIYF

j_gene: TRBJ2-6
len: 16
abundance: once
d_gene: -
v_gene: TRBV9
CDR3nt: TGTGCCAGCAGCTTTAACGACAGGTCTGGGGCCAACGTCCTGACTTTC
CDR3aa: CASSFNDRSGANVLTF

j_gene: TRBJ1-2
len: 14
abundance: few
d_gene: -
v_gene: TRBV5-1
CDR3nt: TGCGCCAGCAGCTTCGGAGCGGAGGGAGCTGGCTACACCTTC
CDR3aa: CASSFGAEGAGYTF

j_gene: TRBJ2-5
len: 15
abundance: -
d_gene: -
v_gene: TRBV5-6
CDR3nt: TGTGCCAGCAGCTTGCTCGGACAGTTACAAGAGACCCAGTACTTC
CDR3aa: CASSLLGQLQETQYF

j_gene: TRBJ1-2
len: 14
abundance: -
d_gene: TRBD1
v_gene: TRBV19
CDR3nt: TGTGCCAGTCAGGACAGGGAGGGTAACTATGGCTACACCTTC
CDR3aa: CASQDREGNYGYTF

j_gene: TRBJ1-5
len: 13
abundance: -
d_gene: -
v_gene: TRBV7-2
CDR3nt: TGTGCCAGCAGCCCAGCGGGCAATCAGCCCCAGCATTTT
CDR3aa: CASSPAGNQPQHF

j_gene: TRBJ1-5
len: 15
abundance: -
d_gene: -
v_gene: TRBV28
CDR3nt: TGTGCCAGCAGTTTATATCCGAGTAGCAATCAGCCCCAGCATTTT
CDR3aa: CASSLYPSSNQPQHF

j_gene: TRBJ2-1
len: 13
abundance: -
d_gene: TRBD1
v_gene: TRBV6-1
CDR3nt: TGTGCCAGCAGTGAAAGGACAGGGTATGAGCAGTTCTTC
CDR3aa: CASSERTGYEQFF

j_gene: TRBJ2-5
len: 14
abundance: once
d_gene: -
v_gene: TRBV7-9
CDR3nt: TGTGCCAGCAGCTTACTTCAGTTTGGAGAGACCCAGTACTTC
CDR3aa: CASSLLQFGETQYF

j_gene: TRBJ2-1
len: 12
abundance: -
d_gene: -
v_gene: TRBV7-8
CDR3nt: TGTGCCAGCAGCCCCCTAGGCGATGAGCAGTTCTTC
CDR3aa: CASSPLGDEQFF

j_gene: TRBJ1-4
len: 16
abundance: -
d_gene: -
v_gene: TRBV27
CDR3nt: TGTGCCAGCAGTCCCGCGTACCTGGCTAGTGGGGAAAAACTGTTTTTT
CDR3aa: CASSPAYLASGEKLFF